This entry concerns a single T cell receptor beta chain. This specimen belongs to a study of blood T cell repertoires in COVID-19. Study overall: PBMCs, B-cell-depleted T cells, or T cells provided the cDNA or gDNA that made up the material.

Assay: immunoSEQ multiplex PCR; the TCRdb copy retains only in-frame clones and omits some. The repertoire consists of 150,000 to 200,000 clones, with approximately 82% occurring once and the leading ten covering over 10%. CDR1 SGHTA and CDR2 FQGNSA come from the germline V gene. This CDR3 comprises 18 residues. With V trimmed by 0 bases and J by 0 bases, 5 bases remained unmatched. This clonotype was obtained from a man between 65 and 85 years old who had recovered from COVID-19. The chain uses TRBV7-2 and TRBJ2-6; TRBD1 agrees at 7 bases. The source material was peripheral blood. CDR3 sequence: CASSLALGQSSGANVLTF. The DNA for the CDR3 is TGTGCCAGCAGCTTAGCCCTGGGACAGAGCTCTGGGGCCAACGTCCTGACTTTC.